Listed here are 32 T cell receptor beta chains from one sample, sequenced in a study of PD-L1 blockade in urothelial cancer. Here immunoSEQ multiplex PCR was the method, and the copy in TCRdb shows in-frame clones only, minus some. This table has under 30,000 clones, 80% appearing once. The material was PBMCs, obtained around atezolizumab (anti-PD-L1) treatment. These receptors all come from a middle-aged man with urothelial cancer.

The rearrangement uses TRBV21-1 and TRBJ1-1; the tabulated D call, TRBD1, remains unverified against the DNA. TRBV21-1 is shown as a pseudogene. CDR3 length equals 16 residues. The CDR3 DNA reads as TGTGCCAGCAGCAATCGGGACAGGCGGGCAGGGAGGGTAGCTTTCTTT. As protein: CASSNRDRRAGRVAFF.

The chain uses TRBV6-6 and TRBJ2-3; TRBD1 agrees at 8 bases. V lost 6 bases to trimming and J lost 1 base; unmatched junction nucleotides: 9. Germline V gene lookup returns CDR1 MNHNY and CDR2 SVGAGI (reference sequence). This CDR3 has 16 amino acids. The CDR3 DNA is TGTGCCAGCAGACCCAATACAGGGGGAGGCACAGATACGCAGTATTTT. Encoded protein: CASRPNTGGGTDTQYF.

The J gene is TRBJ1-6, the V gene TRBV19; 7 nucleotides agree with TRBD1. In germline, CDR1 is LNHDA, CDR2 SQIVND (reference sequence). Trimming at V came to 3 bases and at J to 11 bases, leaving 7 bases not matched to a gene. The CDR3 totals 14 residues. The CDR3 protein is CASSMSGGSPPLHF. CDR3 DNA: TGTGCCAGTAGTATGTCAGGGGGAAGTCCACCCCTCCACTTT.

This clone qualifies as medium-sized. The chain employs TRBV4-1 and TRBJ2-5; TRBD1 matches 7 bases. Germline CDR1 is MGHRA and CDR2 is YSYEKL. CDR3 length: 18 amino acids. Germline trimming cut 1 base from V and 5 bases from J; bases unmatched to any gene: 16. The CDR3 spells CASSQGGQRLLKEETQYF. The DNA of the CDR3 is TGCGCCAGCAGCCAAGGGGGACAGAGACTTCTTAAAGAGGAGACCCAGTACTTC.

V is TRBV5-6 and J is TRBJ2-1, with TRBD2 matching over 11 bases. This CDR3 comprises 16 residues. The J segment lost 2 bases and the V segment lost 1 base, leaving 2 bases of the junction unmatched. Germline CDR1 reads SGHDT; CDR2 reads YYEEEE. In DNA, the CDR3 is TGTGCCAGCAGCTTGAGTAGCGGGAGGGCCTACAATGAGCAGTTCTTC. As protein: CASSLSSGRAYNEQFF.

This chain joins TRBV5-1 and TRBJ2-2; TRBD2 matches at 7 bases. V lost 0 bases and J lost 0; bases outside the gene matches: 2. CDR3 size: 16 residues. CDR1 is SGHRS and CDR2 is YFSETQ in the germline V gene. CDR3 nucleotide sequence: TGCGCCAGCAGCTTGGGACTAGCAACGAACACCGGGGAGCTGTTTTTT. Its translation: CASSLGLATNTGELFF.

The rearrangement uses TRBV7-2 and TRBJ1-2; tentative D call: TRBD1 (5 bases). The CDR3 has 16 amino acids. In germline, CDR1 is SGHTA, CDR2 FQGNSA. V lost 0 bases and J 1 base, leaving 12 bases between the germline ends. As DNA, the CDR3 is TGTGCCAGCAGCTTAGCCGGCCCCGGGGGTAACTATGGCTACACCTTC. This translates into CASSLAGPGGNYGYTF.

The V and J genes are TRBV5-1 and TRBJ2-5; 7 bases line up with TRBD1. The J call could be wrong; TRBJ2-7 is a better fit for the DNA end. The CDR3 spans 16 residues. The germline V gene encodes CDR1 SGHRS and CDR2 YFSETQ. CDR3 DNA sequence: TGCGCCAGCAGCTTGGCCGGCACAGGGGCTGCCTACGAGCAGTACTTC. Amino acid sequence: CASSLAGTGAAYEQYF.

This clone was seen once. This sequence joins TRBV7-9 and TRBJ1-2, with 10 bases aligning to TRBD1. This CDR3 has 18 residues. Per the germline V gene, CDR1 is SEHNR and CDR2 is FQNEAQ (reference sequence). Trimming cost V 4 bases and J 8 bases; bases outside gene matches: 19. This chain's CDR3 is CASSSRLIGTGEGQGYTF. The CDR3 DNA follows: TGTGCCAGCAGCTCCAGGCTCATCGGGACAGGGGAAGGCCAAGGCTACACCTTC.

The V and J genes are TRBV7-2 and TRBJ2-5; the match to TRBD2 covers 16 bases. Trimming cost V 4 bases and J 5 bases; bases outside gene matches: 7. The length of the CDR3 is 17 residues. CDR1 and CDR2 from the germline V gene are SGHTA and FQGNSA. The CDR3 nucleotides read TGTGCCAGCAGCTCCGGGACTAGCGGGAGGGCGGGGGAGACCCAGTACTTC. Amino acid sequence: CASSSGTSGRAGETQYF. The entire variable domain, with the rest obtained from reference TRBV7-2 and TRBJ2-5, is as follows: GAGVSQSPSNKVTEKGKDVELRCDPISGHTALYWYRQSLGQGLEFLIYFQGNSAPDKSGLPSDRFSAERTGGSVSTLTIQRTQQEDSAVYLCASSSGTSGRAGETQYFGPGTRLLVL.

The chain carries TRBV10-3 and TRBJ2-5; the D is unclear. The end of the DNA fits TRBJ2-7 better, so the J call may be wrong. Looked up from germline, CDR1 is ENHRY and CDR2 is SYGVKD. The CDR3 spans 12 residues. The CDR3 is CAISASNYEQYF. CDR3 coding DNA: TGTGCCATCAGTGCCTCAAACTACGAGCAGTACTTC.

Only a few counts were recorded for this clone. The chain is built from TRBV10-1 and TRBJ2-3; possible D gene TRBD2, 6 bases. Trimming removed 4 bases at V and 0 bases at J, with 11 bases between. Germline CDR1 is WNHNN and CDR2 is SYGVQD (reference sequence). The CDR3 loop spans 15 amino acids. CDR3 bases: TGCGCCAGCAGTGCGGCGGGGCCTAGCACAGATACGCAGTATTTT. This codes for CASSAAGPSTDTQYF.

The CDR3 protein is CASSLTLDRDNRQETQYF. The CDR3 region has the DNA TGCGCCAGCAGCTTGACCCTAGACAGGGACAACCGCCAAGAGACCCAGTACTTC. The chain joins TRBV5-1 to TRBJ2-5; TRBD1 agrees at 7 bases. The CDR3 is 18 residues long. From germline, CDR1 is SGHRS and CDR2 YFSETQ. V lost 1 base to trimming and J lost 1 base; unmatched junction nucleotides: 13.

V gene TRBV2 combines with J gene TRBJ2-1; 8 bases are a match to TRBD2. This CDR3 contains 15 residues. Germline-derived CDR1 and CDR2 are SNHLY and FYNNEI. After removal of 3 bases from V and 7 bases from J, the junction contained 8 bases not matched to a gene. The CDR3 DNA reads as TGTGCCAGCAGTGAGGATAGCGGGGAAGGAAATGAGCAGTTCTTC. It is translated as CASSEDSGEGNEQFF.

The chain links TRBV30 to TRBJ1-3; a weak D match, TRBD1 (6 bases). This CDR3 region has 13 residues. V shed 5 bases and J shed 1 base, with 9 bases lying between them. The V gene's germline CDR1 is GTSNPN and CDR2 SVGIG (reference sequence). CDR3 coding DNA: TGTGCCTGGCACAGGGTATCTGGAAACACCATATATTTT. The encoded protein is CAWHRVSGNTIYF.

On this clone itself: Other DNA sequences in the same sample also yield this CDR3. The chain couples TRBV7-2 to TRBJ2-3, with 10 bases that match TRBD2. With 1 base clipped from V and 6 bases from J, the junction kept 7 bases outside the gene matches. Germline loops: CDR1 SGHTA, CDR2 FQGNSA. CDR3 length: 16 amino acids. The CDR3 region is CASSLVGLAGVDTQYF. As DNA, the CDR3 is TGTGCCAGCAGCTTAGTCGGTCTAGCGGGAGTGGATACGCAGTATTTT.

The chain joins TRBV4-1 to TRBJ2-1; the match to TRBD2 covers 10 bases. Trimming removed 0 bases from V and 5 bases from J; junction bases left unmatched: 13. The CDR3 has 19 amino acids. The germline CDR1 and CDR2 sequences are MGHRA and YSYEKL. CDR3: CASSQDPGSGGPNDNEQFF. As DNA, the CDR3 is TGCGCCAGCAGCCAAGATCCCGGTAGCGGGGGGCCCAACGACAATGAGCAGTTCTTC.

The V gene is TRBV6-5, the J gene TRBJ1-3; D call uncertain. The CDR3 loop spans 16 amino acids. CDR1 and CDR2 from the germline V gene are MNHEY and SVGAGI. V lost 0 bases and J 2 bases, leaving 11 bases between the germline ends. CDR3 protein: CASSYSPGGAGNTIYF. As DNA, the CDR3 is TGTGCCAGCAGTTACTCCCCCGGAGGTGCTGGAAACACCATATATTTT.

This chain connects TRBV5-1 to TRBJ2-7; the D gene is possibly TRBD1 (6 bases). The germline CDR1 and CDR2 sequences are SGHRS and YFSETQ. V lost 4 bases and J lost 5, with 16 bases in between. The CDR3 length is 14 residues. The CDR3 DNA is TGCGCCAGCAGCCGGCAGGGGACCCACAACGAGCAGTACTTC. Its translation: CASSRQGTHNEQYF.

The genes are TRBV7-2 and TRBJ2-5; 7 bases fit TRBD1. Germline CDR1 SGHTA, CDR2 FQGNSA. This CDR3 has 15 amino acids. J gave up 5 bases and V 5 bases, and 11 bases lay outside the gene matches. CDR3 bases: TGTGCCAGCAGCGCGCAGACAGGGCTGGGGGAGACCCAGTACTTC. Encoded protein: CASSAQTGLGETQYF. Based on the CDR3 plus reference TRBV7-2 and TRBJ2-5, the full variable domain is GAGVSQSPSNKVTEKGKDVELRCDPISGHTALYWYRQSLGQGLEFLIYFQGNSAPDKSGLPSDRFSAERTGGSVSTLTIQRTQQEDSAVYLCASSAQTGLGETQYFGPGTRLLVL.

J is TRBJ2-3 and V is TRBV10-3, with 7 nucleotides matching TRBD1. This CDR3 has 15 residues. Germline V CDR1 and CDR2: ENHRY, SYGVKD. The ends lost 5 bases at V and 0 bases at J; junction bases unmatched: 5. DNA of the CDR3: TGTGCCATCAGTACAGGGGAGTATAGCACAGATACGCAGTATTTT. Translated: CAISTGEYSTDTQYF.

The chain employs TRBV7-9 and TRBJ2-5; D ambiguous. V was shortened by 2 bases and J by 1 base, with 11 bases between the two germline ends. This CDR3 has 15 residues. CDR1 and CDR2 from the germline V gene are SEHNR and FQNEAQ (reference sequence). The DNA for the CDR3 is TGTGCCAGCAGCTTAAGTGGCCAAATCCAAGAGACCCAGTACTTC. Its protein product is CASSLSGQIQETQYF.

This chain connects TRBV4-2 to TRBJ2-3, with D possibly TRBD2 on 5 matching bases. The CDR3 extends over 15 amino acids. The ends were cut back, 4 bases at V and 4 bases at J, with 15 bases in the middle. Germline V CDR1 and CDR2: LGHNA, YNFKEQ. The CDR3 here is CASSRQLGVADTQYF. The CDR3 DNA is TGTGCCAGCAGCCGGCAGCTCGGGGTGGCAGATACGCAGTATTTT.

The J gene is TRBJ1-1, the V gene TRBV11-1; D perhaps matches TRBD1 (5 bases). The CDR3 runs 12 residues. Trimming shortened V by 7 bases and J by 4 bases, and 10 bases separated the two germline ends. Germline CDR1 reads SGHAT; CDR2 reads FQDESV (reference sequence). CDR3 sequence (DNA): TGTGCCAGCACCCTCCAGGGCACTGAAGCTTTCTTT. It yields the protein CASTLQGTEAFF.

The chain carries TRBV5-1 and TRBJ2-3, with TRBD2 as a possible D gene (6 bases). Germline V gene data show CDR1 as SGHRS and CDR2 as YFSETQ. The V and J ends lost 1 base and 1 base respectively, with 13 bases between them. This CDR3 has 16 residues. The CDR3, as DNA: TGCGCCAGCAGCTTGTTAGGCTCTAGCGGCACAGATACGCAGTATTTT. This encodes CASSLLGSSGTDTQYF.

J is TRBJ2-5 and V is TRBV30; maybe TRBD2 (7 bases). This CDR3 contains 13 residues. Per the germline V gene, CDR1 is GTSNPN and CDR2 is SVGIG (reference sequence). V lost 5 bases and J 5 bases, leaving 15 bases between the germline ends. The CDR3 nucleotides read TGTGCCTGGGGTCAAGGGGGGGCGGAGACCCAGTACTTC. Translating it yields CAWGQGGAETQYF. Full variable domain (rest looked up from reference TRBV30 and TRBJ2-5): SQTIHQWPATLVQPVGSPLSLECTVEGTSNPNLYWYRQAAGRGLQLLFYSVGIGQISSEVPQNLSASRPQDRQFILSSKKLLLSDSGFYLCAWGQGGAETQYFGPGTRLLVL.

The chain couples TRBV28 to TRBJ2-1; TRBD1 might be the D (6 bases). The V gene lost 7 bases and the J gene lost 6 bases, with 19 bases spanning the gap. The CDR3 totals 15 residues. From germline, CDR1 is MDHEN and CDR2 SYDVKM. The CDR3 spells CASTLPLGRGNEQFF. The CDR3 DNA reads TGTGCCAGCACCCTTCCCCTCGGCAGGGGCAATGAGCAGTTCTTC.

This chain connects TRBV6-1 to TRBJ1-2; 7 bases fit TRBD1. Trimming at V came to 8 bases and at J to 5 bases, leaving 5 bases not matched to a gene. The CDR3 runs 12 residues. In germline, CDR1 is MNHNS, CDR2 SASEGT. The CDR3 loop is CASAEQGYGYTF. As DNA, the CDR3 is TGTGCCAGCGCCGAACAGGGGTATGGCTACACCTTC.

The V and J genes are TRBV5-1 and TRBJ1-2; 12 positions match TRBD1. CDR1 and CDR2 (germline): SGHRS, YFSETQ. Trimming took 1 base from V and 4 from J; bases not matched to a gene: 11. CDR3 length equals 18 residues. The CDR3 nucleotides read TGCGCCAGCAGCTTGTATATCGGGACAGGGGGCTATAGCTATGGCTACACCTTC. This gives the protein CASSLYIGTGGYSYGYTF. The variable domain in full, with the rest retrieved from reference TRBV5-1 and TRBJ1-2, is KAGVTQTPRYLIKTRGQQVTLSCSPISGHRSVSWYQQTPGQGLQFLFEYFSETQRNKGNFPGRFSGRQFSNSRSEMNVSTLELGDSALYLCASSLYIGTGGYSYGYTFGSGTRLTVV.

The rearrangement joins TRBV18 to TRBJ1-2, with TRBD1 matching over 8 bases. The germline V gene encodes CDR1 KGHSH and CDR2 LQKENI. The CDR3 has 17 amino acids. With 0 bases clipped from V and 5 bases from J, the junction kept 11 bases outside the gene matches. CDR3 nucleotides: TGTGCCAGCTCACCACCGGTCATTCCCAGGGGGCAATATGGCTACACCTTC. This encodes CASSPPVIPRGQYGYTF.

In this sample, this clone turned up a few times. The rearrangement uses TRBV5-6 and TRBJ1-1; the D is unclear. V was cut by 6 bases and J by 1 base, with 16 bases left in between. The germline CDR1 and CDR2 sequences are SGHDT and YYEEEE. CDR3 length equals 15 residues. The DNA of the CDR3 is TGTGCCAGCAAGGGCCTCCGGGAGAGGAACACTGAAGCTTTCTTT. Amino acids: CASKGLRERNTEAFF. Complete variable domain (other parts from reference TRBV5-6 and TRBJ1-1): DAGVTQSPTHLIKTRGQQVTLRCSPKSGHDTVSWYQQALGQGPQFIFQYYEEEERQRGNFPDRFSGHQFPNYSSELNVNALLLGDSALYLCASKGLRERNTEAFFGQGTRLTVV.

This clone is a singleton in its sample. The rearrangement joins TRBV6-1 to TRBJ1-1, with 7 bases matching TRBD1. V gave up 7 bases and J gave up 1 base; unmatched junction bases: 3. The CDR3 runs 13 residues. Germline loops: CDR1 MNHNS, CDR2 SASEGT. The CDR3 is CASKRQGNTEAFF. In DNA, the CDR3 is TGTGCCAGCAAGAGACAGGGGAACACTGAAGCTTTCTTT.